A single sample is the source of the 29 T cell receptor beta chains below, sequenced in a study of T cells in narcolepsy. Using immunoSEQ multiplex PCR, the repertoire was profiled, and TCRdb retains in-frame clones only, with some absent. The sample contains fewer than 15,000 clones, roughly 89% of which appear only once. The sequenced sample consisted of CD45RA- memory CD4+ T cells from PBMCs. These TCRs come from a human donor with narcolepsy.

The V gene is TRBV11-2, the J gene TRBJ1-2, with TRBD1 matching 7 bases. The CDR3 contains 14 residues. V dropped 3 bases and J dropped 4; count of bases not matched to a gene: 5. Per the germline V gene, CDR1 is SGHAT and CDR2 is FQNNGV. The CDR3: CASSLDRQGYGYTF. DNA for the CDR3: TGTGCCAGCAGCTTGGACAGGCAGGGCTATGGCTACACCTTC. The full variable domain, rest sourced from reference TRBV11-2 and TRBJ1-2, is EAGVAQSPRYKIIEKRQSVAFWCNPISGHATLYWYQQILGQGPKLLIQFQNNGVVDDSQLPKDRFSAERLKGVDSTLKIQPAKLEDSAVYLCASSLDRQGYGYTFGSGTRLTVV.

The CDR3 sequence: CASSLTTGGNTIYF. CDR3 bases: TGTGCCAGCAGCCTGACGACAGGTGGAAACACCATATATTTT. The chain has TRBV11-3 and TRBJ1-3, with D possibly matching TRBD1 (6 bases). This CDR3 has 14 amino acids. Per the germline V gene, CDR1 is SGHNT and CDR2 is YENEEA. V was pared by 5 bases and J by 3 bases, with 11 bases between. Full variable domain (remainder filled in from reference TRBV11-3 and TRBJ1-3): EAGVVQSPRYKIIEKKQPVAFWCNPISGHNTLYWYLQNLGQGPELLIRYENEEAVDDSQLPKDRFSAERLKGVDSTLKIQPAELGDSAVYLCASSLTTGGNTIYFGEGSWLTVV.

This clone was counted a few times. V usage is TRBV13 and J usage is TRBJ2-7; D gene unclear. CDR3 size: 12 residues. The germline V gene encodes CDR1 PRHDT and CDR2 FYEKMQ (reference sequence). Deletions cut 4 bases from V and 5 bases from J, with 9 bases between. CDR3 nucleotides: TGTGCCAGCAGCTCTTTAAACAACGAGCAGTACTTC. It yields the protein CASSSLNNEQYF. Full variable domain (remainder filled in from reference TRBV13 and TRBJ2-7): AAGVIQSPRHLIKEKRETATLKCYPIPRHDTVYWYQQGPGQDPQFLISFYEKMQSDKGSIPDRFSAQQFSDYHSELNMSSLELGDSALYFCASSSLNNEQYFGPGTRLTVT.

J is TRBJ1-2 and V is TRBV28; 8 nucleotides agree with TRBD1. V trimming: 7 bases; J trimming: 6 bases; junction bases outside the gene matches: 7. Germline V CDR1 and CDR2: MDHEN, SYDVKM. This CDR3 has 13 residues. The CDR3 reads CASISGGVNGYTF. For the CDR3, the DNA is TGTGCCAGCATCTCAGGGGGCGTTAATGGCTACACCTTC.

The chain has TRBV7-8 and TRBJ1-4; perhaps TRBD1 as D (5 bases). The germline V gene has CDR1 SGHVS and CDR2 FQNEAQ. V lost 5 bases and J lost 10, with 17 bases in between. The CDR3 has 14 amino acids. The CDR3 spells CASSLGDFTGKLFF. For the CDR3, the DNA is TGTGCCAGCAGCCTAGGGGATTTTACAGGAAAACTGTTTTTT.

V and J are TRBV2 and TRBJ2-1, with 9 bases identical to TRBD2. The germline V gene encodes CDR1 SNHLY and CDR2 FYNNEI. V dropped 7 bases and J dropped 9; count of bases not matched to a gene: 4. The CDR3 runs to 12 residues. Here the CDR3 reads CASTLAGAEQFF. CDR3 bases: TGTGCCAGCACCTTAGCGGGAGCTGAGCAGTTCTTC.

The chain joins TRBV19 to TRBJ2-1; no reliable D call. Germline CDR1 LNHDA, CDR2 SQIVND (reference sequence). V lost 2 bases, J lost 1 base, and 9 bases lay in between. This CDR3 has 15 amino acids. CDR3 sequence: CASSIQLGSYNEQFF. The CDR3 region has the DNA TGTGCCAGTAGTATACAGCTAGGTTCCTACAATGAGCAGTTCTTC.

The J gene is TRBJ2-7, the V gene TRBV7-6; D gene ambiguous. Trimming cost V 4 bases and J 2 bases, with 12 bases left between them. In germline, CDR1 is SGHVS, CDR2 FNYEAQ. The CDR3 extends over 14 amino acids. CDR3 DNA sequence: TGTGCCAGCAGCTCAAATAACAGCCCCTACGAGCAGTACTTC. Translated: CASSSNNSPYEQYF.

The chain joins TRBV19 to TRBJ1-4; D might be TRBD1 (5 bases). Trimming took off 5 bases at V and 8 bases at J, with 12 bases between the two ends. The germline V gene encodes CDR1 LNHDA and CDR2 SQIVND (reference sequence). This CDR3 contains 13 residues. The CDR3 loop is CASSGDRGEKLFF. The CDR3 coding sequence is TGTGCCAGTAGTGGTGACAGAGGAGAAAAACTGTTTTTT.

This clone showed up just a few times. The genes are TRBV6-4 and TRBJ2-1, with D perhaps TRBD2 (5 bases). The length of the CDR3 is 14 residues. Germline assignment: CDR1 MRHNA and CDR2 SNTAGT. Trimming removed 6 bases at V and 6 bases at J, with 15 bases between. The chain's CDR3 is CASRPYEGRNEQFF. The CDR3 region has the DNA TGTGCCAGCAGGCCCTACGAGGGCCGCAATGAGCAGTTCTTC.

V usage is TRBV5-4 and J usage is TRBJ2-1; a weak D match, TRBD2 (5 bases). The CDR3 runs 15 residues. Germline CDR1 reads SGHNT; CDR2 reads YYREEE (reference sequence). Trimming stripped 4 bases from V and 0 bases from J, with 11 bases between. CDR3 region: CASSIGGRSYNEQFF. The CDR3 region has the DNA TGTGCCAGCAGCATTGGAGGCCGCTCCTACAATGAGCAGTTCTTC.

This sequence joins TRBV6-6 and TRBJ2-4; 7 nucleotides agree with TRBD1. The CDR3 has 14 amino acids. Unmatched junction bases numbered 9, after V lost 6 bases and J lost 7 bases. Germline CDR1 reads MNHNY; CDR2 reads SVGAGI (reference sequence). CDR3 loop: CASRTQGSGNIQYF. The CDR3 DNA sequence: TGTGCCAGCAGGACACAGGGGTCGGGGAACATTCAGTACTTC.

V is TRBV13 and J is TRBJ1-6, with D possibly TRBD1 on 5 matching bases. Germline assignment: CDR1 PRHDT and CDR2 FYEKMQ (reference sequence). V was clipped by 0 bases and J by 6 bases, with 6 bases between them. The CDR3 has 14 amino acids. CDR3 sequence reads: CASSLGQVNSPLHF. The CDR3 bases are TGTGCCAGCAGCTTAGGACAGGTTAATTCACCCCTCCACTTT.

The genes are TRBV19 and TRBJ2-2; 10 positions agree with TRBD2. In germline, CDR1 is LNHDA, CDR2 SQIVND (reference sequence). After removal of 7 bases from V and 7 bases from J, the junction contained 9 bases not matched to a gene. This CDR3 spans 15 amino acids. Here the CDR3 reads CASTSSGRSNGELFF. CDR3 DNA sequence: TGTGCCAGTACTAGTAGCGGGAGGTCTAACGGGGAGCTGTTTTTT.

The chain links TRBV2 to TRBJ2-2; D uncertain. V was pared by 8 bases and J by 3 bases, with 13 bases between. This CDR3 is built from 14 residues. Germline lookup yields CDR1 SNHLY and CDR2 FYNNEI. The chain's CDR3 is CASSSPVYTGELFF. Here the CDR3 DNA reads TGTGCCAGCTCAAGCCCCGTATACACCGGGGAGCTGTTTTTT.

V gene TRBV19 combines with J gene TRBJ2-1, with a weak D call TRBD2 (5 bases). CDR1 is LNHDA, CDR2 SQIVND, per germline (reference sequence). CDR3 length: 18 residues. V gave up 0 bases and J gave up 7 bases, with 22 bases separating them. In nucleotides, the CDR3 is TGTGCCAGTAGTATAGATTCGGGTCGGGGTTCTGTCCGAAATGAGCAGTTCTTC. Encoded protein: CASSIDSGRGSVRNEQFF. Using reference TRBV19 and TRBJ2-1 for the parts outside the CDR3, the full variable domain is DGGITQSPKYLFRKEGQNVTLSCEQNLNHDAMYWYRQDPGQGLRLIYYSQIVNDFQKGDIAEGYSVSREKKESFPLTVTSAQKNPTAFYLCASSIDSGRGSVRNEQFFGPGTRLTVL.

This chain links TRBV5-6 with TRBJ1-2; TRBD1 matches 9 bases. The CDR3 is made up of 15 amino acids. The V gene end was trimmed by 3 bases and the J gene end by 3 bases; junction bases not matched to a gene: 6. The germline V gene encodes CDR1 SGHDT and CDR2 YYEEEE. The CDR3 region is CASSSEGTGYYGYTF. The DNA for the CDR3 is TGTGCCAGCAGCTCTGAAGGGACAGGGTACTATGGCTACACCTTC.

This clone appeared a single time. The chain carries TRBV10-3 and TRBJ1-2; TRBD1 might be the D (5 bases). CDR1 is ENHRY and CDR2 is SYGVKD in the germline V gene. This CDR3 is 13 amino acids long. The V end lost 7 bases, the J end lost 8 bases, and 17 bases lay between the germline ends. The CDR3 nucleotides read TGTGCCATCAACGAGGACCGGTCAGGGGGCTACACCTTC. This gives the protein CAINEDRSGGYTF.

The genes are TRBV13 and TRBJ1-4; the match to TRBD1 covers 11 bases. J lost 7 bases, V lost 5 bases, and 9 bases had no gene match. CDR3 length equals 16 residues. The germline gives CDR1 PRHDT, CDR2 FYEKMQ (reference sequence). DNA for the CDR3: TGTGCCAGCAGCCTTCGGACAGGGGGCAATCGTGAAAAACTGTTTTTT. Translated: CASSLRTGGNREKLFF.

The chain couples TRBV6-1 to TRBJ1-1, with D maybe TRBD1 (5 bases). Deletions cut 6 bases from V and 10 bases from J, with 18 bases between. Germline V gene lookup returns CDR1 MNHNS and CDR2 SASEGT. The CDR3 is made up of 13 amino acids. CDR3 bases: TGTGCCAGCAGACCACCCGGGCAGGGCGGAGCTTTCTTT. This translates into CASRPPGQGGAFF.

The gene calls are TRBV7-9 and TRBJ2-7, with D uncertain. This CDR3 is built from 14 residues. V dropped 5 bases and J dropped 2 bases, with 13 bases sitting between them. Germline V gene lookup returns CDR1 SEHNR and CDR2 FQNEAQ (reference sequence). CDR3 residues: CASSPSGGPYEQYF. DNA for the CDR3: TGTGCCAGCAGCCCTTCGGGTGGCCCCTACGAGCAGTACTTC. The full variable domain, completed using reference TRBV7-9 and TRBJ2-7, is DTGVSQNPRHKITKRGQNVTFRCDPISEHNRLYWYRQTLGQGPEFLTYFQNEAQLEKSRLLSDRFSAERPKGSFSTLEIQRTEQGDSAMYLCASSPSGGPYEQYFGPGTRLTVT.

This rearrangement joins TRBV5-4 to TRBJ2-2, with TRBD1 as a possible D gene (7 bases). Per germline, CDR1 SGHNT and CDR2 YYREEE (reference sequence). The CDR3 runs to 16 residues. Trimming left V 4 bases short and J 4 bases short, with 17 bases between. The CDR3 DNA sequence: TGTGCCAGCAGCCTGGCAGGGGGGCGCAGCACCGGGGAGCTGTTTTTT. Translating it yields CASSLAGGRSTGELFF.

This rearrangement joins TRBV18 to TRBJ1-2; D may be TRBD1 (5 bases). Germline V gives CDR1 KGHSH, CDR2 LQKENI. The CDR3 is 14 amino acids. Trimming shortened V by 2 bases and J by 2 bases, and 9 bases separated the two germline ends. The CDR3 nucleotides read TGTGCCAGCTCACCAGGGGGGTCGAACTATGGCTACACCTTC. Translation gives CASSPGGSNYGYTF.

This chain connects TRBV11-3 to TRBJ2-1, with 8 bases that match TRBD1. Germline CDR1 is SGHNT and CDR2 is YENEEA. Trimming took 5 bases from V and 5 from J; bases not matched to a gene: 8. The CDR3 totals 15 residues. CDR3 nucleotide sequence: TGTGCCAGCAGCACAGGACAGGGAGTGGACAATGAGCAGTTCTTC. Protein sequence: CASSTGQGVDNEQFF. Full variable domain (missing parts from reference TRBV11-3 and TRBJ2-1): EAGVVQSPRYKIIEKKQPVAFWCNPISGHNTLYWYLQNLGQGPELLIRYENEEAVDDSQLPKDRFSAERLKGVDSTLKIQPAELGDSAVYLCASSTGQGVDNEQFFGPGTRLTVL.

The chain uses TRBV2 and TRBJ1-2; TRBD1 aligns across 10 bases. Germline V gene sequence: CDR1 SNHLY, CDR2 FYNNEI. The CDR3 totals 15 residues. V lost 6 bases to trimming and J lost 8 bases; unmatched junction nucleotides: 12. CDR3 DNA sequence: TGTGCCAGCAGACTGACAGGGGGCCTTACGGAGGGCTACACCTTC. Residues: CASRLTGGLTEGYTF.

The V call is TRBV28, the J call TRBJ1-2; 11 nucleotides agree with TRBD1. Per the germline V gene, CDR1 is MDHEN and CDR2 is SYDVKM. After removal of 4 bases from V and 8 bases from J, the junction contained 9 bases not matched to a gene. CDR3 length: 15 residues. The CDR3 reads CASSSHPGQGGGYTF. CDR3 sequence (DNA): TGTGCCAGCAGTTCTCACCCGGGACAGGGGGGAGGCTACACCTTC.

The chain employs TRBV9 and TRBJ1-1; 10 bases are shared with TRBD1. The CDR3 contains 15 residues. Germline V gene data show CDR1 as SGDLS and CDR2 as YYNGEE. V lost 4 bases and J lost 4; bases outside the gene matches: 7. The CDR3 is CASSLTRTGGTEAFF. The CDR3 DNA is TGTGCCAGCAGCTTGACTAGGACAGGGGGCACTGAAGCTTTCTTT.

The DNA for the CDR3 is TGTGCCAGCAGTGAAGCGCGGCACACTGAAGCTTTCTTT. This encodes CASSEARHTEAFF. The rearrangement joins TRBV6-1 to TRBJ1-1, with no clear D. CDR1 and CDR2 from the germline V gene are MNHNS and SASEGT. Trimming cost V 0 bases and J 3 bases, with 5 bases left between them. The CDR3 is 13 residues long.

DNA of the CDR3: TGTGCCAGCAGCTTAGCGGGGGATTACGAGCAGTACTTC. Its translation: CASSLAGDYEQYF. The V and J genes are TRBV6-5 and TRBJ2-5; 9 bases align to TRBD2. The J call could be wrong; TRBJ2-7 is a better fit for the DNA end. The V gene's germline CDR1 is MNHEY and CDR2 SVGAGI. The CDR3 runs 13 residues.